This T cell receptor beta chain was sequenced for a study of T cell changes during pregnancy in multiple sclerosis. Libraries were prepared by immunoSEQ multiplex PCR; TCRdb keeps only in-frame clonotypes and omits some of them. This table holds tens of thousands of clones, around 94% found once. Per germline, CDR1 SGHRS and CDR2 YFSETQ. The CDR3 runs 19 residues. V lost 3 bases and J lost 0; bases outside the gene matches: 15. The sample taken for sequencing was peripheral blood. The rearrangement joins TRBV5-1 to TRBJ1-2; 9 bases line up with TRBD1. This receptor was taken from a female donor with multiple sclerosis, enrolled in a pregnancy study. CDR3 DNA: TGCGCCAGCAGCTCCAAGTTGGGGACCCGACAGGGGGCTAACTATGGCTACACCTTC. It yields the protein CASSSKLGTRQGANYGYTF.